This TCR beta chain was sequenced for a study of shared clonotypes between healthy human individuals (TCRdb year 2020). About the full investigation: Three men and a couple of women, aged 18 to 49 years, made up the cohort. Per donor, three plates each were used for CD4 naive and CD4 memory, two for CD8 naive, and one for CD8 memory. To estimate repertoire size and how much clonotypes are shared between individuals, the study performed deep sequencing of blood TCR repertoires from 4 to 6 healthy adults. To increase sequencing depth and limit assay-specific biases, different laboratories used diverse techniques to prepare libraries and sequence TCR repertoires. Per donor, leukapheresis produced somewhere between about 0.94 and 9.5 billion PBMCs.

Using the deep immunoSEQ assay, TCR CDR3 regions were amplified from genomic DNA by multiplex PCR. Extracted genomic DNA from each cell subset was spread evenly across all wells of several immunoSEQ 96-well plates, with each plate serving as a replicate. For sorted subsets, each replicate PCR was loaded with approximately 200 ng genomic DNA, equivalent to 30,000 or so T cell genomes. Purified libraries were quantified with a Qubit 3.0 fluorometer, sized on a Bioanalyzer 2100, and re-quantified with the KAPA Library Quantification kit. A separate single-read 150-cycle Illumina NextSeq 550 flow cell was used to sequence each immunoSEQ 96-well plate. Concerning the study's data processing: The immunoSEQ output contained only junctional sequences without quality scores, so filtering could not match that applied to full-length reads. Sequences were annotated with PyIR, a Python wrapper for IgBLAST v1.9, and V/J genes and CDR3 were assigned using IMGT germline references. Reads with weak V/J assignments (E-value above 1e-6), missing CDR3, stop codons, out-of-frame junctions, or ambiguous translated residues were removed. A V3J clonotype was defined by an identical inferred V gene, J gene, and CDR3 amino acid sequence. Percentage overlap between repertoires was computed as shared unique clonotypes divided by the size of the smaller repertoire. Repertoire richness was assessed with RTK rarefaction, the Chao1 estimator, and Recon v2.1 estimates of unobserved clonotypes. Generation probabilities were computed with OLGA for all TCRbeta clonotypes obtained by the gDNA method from a handful of donors. TCRdb took this table from immuneACCESS and kept in-frame rearrangements with V and J called. Such tables lack part of the clones; where checked against another copy, unresolved V genes explain under half of the gap, and the rest is unexplained. That table furnishes V, J and clone size, whereas the DNA furnished D and trimming. For this sample the table gives roughly 2.5 million clones, of which roughly nine tenths were detected only once. The ten largest clones add up to under 0.15% of the sample.

The junction shows trimming of 0 bases on V and 5 bases on J, plus 11 bases between the germline ends. The CDR3 goes from the cysteine to the phenylalanine over 16 residues. Of the read, only the CDR3 DNA is kept; its 48 bases are in frame from base 1. Sequences LGHNA (CDR1) and YSLEER (CDR2) are obtained from the germline V gene. Regarding this clone: What this receptor recognizes is not known. The record has no base qualities; no much larger clone is one base away.

Paper-wide results and their limitations: Pairwise subsampling indicated that sequencing depth was expected to affect the degree of clonotype sharing among donors. Clonotypes shared by all four sorted-subset donors showed higher generation probabilities than non-shared clonotypes. When several donors were compared, the shared fraction of clonotypes was about 5% for naive CD4, about 4% for naive CD8, 2% to 2.5% for memory CD4, and 0.35% to 0.4% for memory CD8. Rarefaction of sorted-subset datasets indicated incomplete sequencing despite the large sequencing depth. Because the study included only a small number of donors, the genetic and exposure-history diversity represented was limited. Naive subsets generally had larger estimated clonotype richness than memory subsets did. Sampling was limited to blood, and TCR repertoires in tissue likely differ from TCR repertoires in blood.

The donors were healthy, HIV-negative adults with no recently reported acute infections or vaccinations. Only Caucasian adults living in Nashville, Tennessee, USA were represented among the donors. Magnetic negative selection was used to enrich CD4+ T cells, after which naive cells were positively selected on CD45RA and the negative fraction became the memory subset. After blood collection by leukapheresis, PBMCs were isolated using Ficoll-Histopaque density gradient centrifugation and then cryopreserved in the vapor phase of liquid nitrogen. Analytical flow cytometry was used to check the purity and quantity of every magnetically sorted T cell population. From each sorted fraction, genomic DNA was isolated and quantified by UV absorbance on a Nanodrop 2000c.

The source is a man younger than 35 in good health. Source material: naive CD4+ T cells sorted from blood. The sample's cell subset or site label, decoded: CD45RA+ positively selected. The V and J segments used are TRBV4-3 and TRBJ1-6; no D gene is confidently identified. The CDR3 reads as follows: CASSQDLAADNSPLHF. In nucleotide form, the sequence is TGCGCCAGCAGCCAAGATCTGGCAGCTGATAATTCACCCCTCCACTTT.